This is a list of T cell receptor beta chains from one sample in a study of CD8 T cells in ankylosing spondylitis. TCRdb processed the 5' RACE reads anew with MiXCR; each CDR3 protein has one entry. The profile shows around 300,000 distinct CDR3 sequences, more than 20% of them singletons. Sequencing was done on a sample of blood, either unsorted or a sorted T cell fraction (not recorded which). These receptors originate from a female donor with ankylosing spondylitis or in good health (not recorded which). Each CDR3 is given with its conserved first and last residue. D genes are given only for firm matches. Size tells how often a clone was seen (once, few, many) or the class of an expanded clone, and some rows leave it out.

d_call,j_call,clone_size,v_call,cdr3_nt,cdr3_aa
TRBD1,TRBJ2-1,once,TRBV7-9,TGTGCCAGCAGCTCGACAGGGCCCAGGTCCTACAATGAGCAGTTCTTC,CASSSTGPRSYNEQFF
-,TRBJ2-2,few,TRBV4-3,TGCGCCAGCAGCCAGGGACTCACCGGGGAGCTGTTTTTT,CASSQGLTGELFF
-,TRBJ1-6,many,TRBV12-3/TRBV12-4,TGTGCCAGCCGGGGGTTAAGGGGTTCACCCCTCCACTTT,CASRGLRGSPLHF
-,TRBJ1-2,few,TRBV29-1,TGCAGCGGACTTGCGAGAAACTATGGCTACACCTTC,CSGLARNYGYTF
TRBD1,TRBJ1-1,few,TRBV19,TGTGCCAGTAGTGAGACAGGGTTTGCGACTGAAGCTTTCTTT,CASSETGFATEAFF
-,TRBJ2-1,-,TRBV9,TGTGCCAGCAGCGTAGAGGGTGTCTCCTACAATGAGCAGTTCTTC,CASSVEGVSYNEQFF
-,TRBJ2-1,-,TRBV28,TGTGCCAGCAGTTTAAGGACAGTGTACAATGAGCAGTTCTTC,CASSLRTVYNEQFF
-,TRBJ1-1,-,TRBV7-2,TGTGCCAGCAGCGCCTCCGGGACGGTGAACACTGAAGCTTTCTTT,CASSASGTVNTEAFF
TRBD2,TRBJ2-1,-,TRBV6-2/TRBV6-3,TGTGCCAGCCTCAGGGCTAGCGGGAGCATCAACAATGAGCAGTTCTTC,CASLRASGSINNEQFF
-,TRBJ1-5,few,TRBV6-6,TGTGCCAGCAGTAACTACAATCAGCCCCAGCATTTT,CASSNYNQPQHF
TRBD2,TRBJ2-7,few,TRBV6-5,TGTGCCAGCAGTTACTCGACTAGCGGGTTAGGGGAGCAGTACTTC,CASSYSTSGLGEQYF
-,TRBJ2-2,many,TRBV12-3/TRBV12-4,TGTGCCAGCAGTCGTACCTTTAGCCGGGAGCTGTTTTTT,CASSRTFSRELFF
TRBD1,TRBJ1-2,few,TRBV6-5,TGTGCCAGCAGTTACTCCGGACAGGCGCCAGCTAACTATGGCTACACCTTC,CASSYSGQAPANYGYTF
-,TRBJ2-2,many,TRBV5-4,TGTGCCAGCAGCCCTCTGCTAGGCGGGGAGCTGTTTTTT,CASSPLLGGELFF
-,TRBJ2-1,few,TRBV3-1,TGTGCCAGCAGCCCCGGACTGGTCTACAATGAGCAGTTCTTC,CASSPGLVYNEQFF
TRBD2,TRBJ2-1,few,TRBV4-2,TGTGCCAGCAGCCAAGAGGCTAGCGGGGACAATGAGCAGTTCTTC,CASSQEASGDNEQFF
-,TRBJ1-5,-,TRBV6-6,TGTGCCAGCAGTTACTCGGGCGCCCCCCAGCATTTT,CASSYSGAPQHF
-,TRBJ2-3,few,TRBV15,TGTGCCACCAGCAGGGGGGGGCAAGGGAGGGATACGCAGTATTTT,CATSRGGQGRDTQYF
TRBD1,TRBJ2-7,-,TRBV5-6,TGTGCCAGCAGCCCGGACAGGCTGTACGAGCAGTACTTC,CASSPDRLYEQYF
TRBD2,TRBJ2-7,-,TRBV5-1,TGCGCCAGTCACACCAGCGGGAGGCCCTCCTACGAGCAGTACTTC,CASHTSGRPSYEQYF
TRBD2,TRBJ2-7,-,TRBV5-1,TGCGCCAGCAGCTTAGCAGCGGGACGCTACGAGCAGTACTTC,CASSLAAGRYEQYF
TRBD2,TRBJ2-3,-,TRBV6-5,TGTGCCAGCAGTTACGGGCTAGCGGGAGGGCCAACTCAAACAGATACGCAGTATTTT,CASSYGLAGGPTQTDTQYF
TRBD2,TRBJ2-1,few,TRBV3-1,TGTGCCAGCAGCCAATTAGCGGGACGGAGCTCCTACAATGAGCAGTTCTTC,CASSQLAGRSSYNEQFF
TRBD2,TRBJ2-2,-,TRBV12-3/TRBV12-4,TGTGCCAGCAGTTCCCTAGCGGGAAGACGCACCGGGGAGCTGTTTTTT,CASSSLAGRRTGELFF
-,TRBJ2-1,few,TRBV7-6,TGTGCCAGCAGCTTAAGAGGGGCAAACAATGAGCAGTTCTTC,CASSLRGANNEQFF
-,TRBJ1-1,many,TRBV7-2,TGTGCCAGCAGCTTAGCGGGACTCTCGCTCATGAACACTGAAGCTTTCTTT,CASSLAGLSLMNTEAFF
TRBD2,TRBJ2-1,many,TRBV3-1,TGTGCCAGCAGCCGGGCTAGCGGGATGGGCAATGAGCAGTTCTTC,CASSRASGMGNEQFF
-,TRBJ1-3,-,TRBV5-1,TGCGCCAGCAGCTTGGAGGGCACTGGAAACACCATATATTTT,CASSLEGTGNTIYF
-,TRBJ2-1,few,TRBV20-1,TGCAGTGCTAGAGTTTGGGGCAGTAGCTACAATGAGCAGTTCTTC,CSARVWGSSYNEQFF
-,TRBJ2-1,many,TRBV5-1,TGCGCCAGCAGCATTAGCGTGGAGCAGTTCTTC,CASSISVEQFF
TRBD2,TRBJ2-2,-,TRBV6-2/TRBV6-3,TGTGCCAGCAGTCGGACTAGCGGGGTAGGAGGGGAGCTGTTTTTT,CASSRTSGVGGELFF
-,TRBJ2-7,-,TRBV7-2,TGTGCCAGCAGCTCGACCGGGCCCTTCTACGAGCAGTACTTC,CASSSTGPFYEQYF
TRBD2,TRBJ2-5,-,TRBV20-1,TGCAGTGCTATTTTGGCGGGAGGGCCCCTAGAGACCCAGTACTTC,CSAILAGGPLETQYF
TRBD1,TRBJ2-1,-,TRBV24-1,TGTGCCACCGGGTGGGGACAGGGATACGAGCAGTTCTTC,CATGWGQGYEQFF
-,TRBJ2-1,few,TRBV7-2,TGTGCCAGCAGCTCCGAAGCCATTAGCTCCTACAATGAGCAGTTCTTC,CASSSEAISSYNEQFF
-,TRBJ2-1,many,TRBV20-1,TGCAGTGCCCAGCCAGGGTCCCTCTACAATGAGCAGTTCTTC,CSAQPGSLYNEQFF
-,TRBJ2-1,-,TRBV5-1,TGCGCCAGCAGCCCCACTTCGGACAGATACAATGAGCAGTTCTTC,CASSPTSDRYNEQFF
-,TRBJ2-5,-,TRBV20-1,TGCAGTGCTAGCCGCCAAGAGACCCAGTACTTC,CSASRQETQYF
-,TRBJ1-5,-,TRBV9,TGTGCCAGCAGCTCAGACAATCGCCGTAGTGATTCTAGTCAGCCCCAGCATTTT,CASSSDNRRSDSSQPQHF
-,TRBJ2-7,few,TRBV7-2,TGTGCCAGCAGCTTCCTCAGCTCCTACGAGCAGTACTTC,CASSFLSSYEQYF
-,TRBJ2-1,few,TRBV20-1,TGCAGTGCTGGGGACTGGGGGAATGAGCAGTTCTTC,CSAGDWGNEQFF
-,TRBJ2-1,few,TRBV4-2,TGTGCCAGCAGCCAAGGGCGGAGGGGGACAGCTTACAATGAGCAGTTCTTC,CASSQGRRGTAYNEQFF
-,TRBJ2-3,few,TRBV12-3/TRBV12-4,TGTGCCAGCAGCCTACCCTCAGGCTACCCAACTAGCACAGATACGCAGTATTTT,CASSLPSGYPTSTDTQYF
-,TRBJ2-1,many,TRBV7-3,TGTGCCAGCAGCACAGGGGCGGGGAATGAGCAGTTCTTC,CASSTGAGNEQFF
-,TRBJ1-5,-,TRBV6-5,TGTGCCAGCAGGCCCCAGGGTCCCTCAAATCAGCCCCAGCATTTT,CASRPQGPSNQPQHF
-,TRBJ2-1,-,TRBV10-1,TGCGCCAGCAGTGAAACGGACCGGGGGAATGAGCAGTTCTTC,CASSETDRGNEQFF
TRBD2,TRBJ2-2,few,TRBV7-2,TGTGCCAGCAGCTTTAGCGGGAGCCAGAACACCGGGGAGCTGTTTTTT,CASSFSGSQNTGELFF
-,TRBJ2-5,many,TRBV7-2,TGTGCCAGCAGCTTATCCCAAAAGGAGACCCAGTACTTC,CASSLSQKETQYF
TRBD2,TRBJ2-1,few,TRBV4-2,TGTGCCAGCAGTAAGCGGGAGGGTTATTACAATGAGCAGTTCTTC,CASSKREGYYNEQFF
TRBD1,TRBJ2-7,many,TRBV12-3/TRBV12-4,TGTGCCAGCAGACTCCCGGGACAGGGGTTCCACGAGCAGTACTTC,CASRLPGQGFHEQYF
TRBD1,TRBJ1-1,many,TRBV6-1,TGTGCCAGCAGCCGGACAGGGCGTGGCACTGAAGCTTTCTTT,CASSRTGRGTEAFF
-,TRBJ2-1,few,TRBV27,TGTGCCAGCAGTTTACCCAGAAACAATGAGCAGTTCTTC,CASSLPRNNEQFF
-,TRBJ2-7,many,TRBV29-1,TGCAGCGTTGAAGTGGTGGACGAGCAGTACTTC,CSVEVVDEQYF